One sample yielded the 10 T cell receptor beta chains listed below, sequenced in a study of CD8 T cells in ankylosing spondylitis. Findings and caveats of the study: There was a TCR beta motif, made of fewer than 10 highly homologous variants, that appeared characteristic of ankylosing spondylitis blood.

From the 5' RACE reads, TCRdb called clonotypes with MiXCR, one entry per CDR3 protein. Of around 390,000 distinct CDR3 sequences listed, 20% to 25% are singletons. These receptors have no known antigen. The sample taken for sequencing was blood, either unsorted or a sorted T cell fraction (not recorded which). All receptors derive from a male donor with ankylosing spondylitis.

This clonotype came up a few times. This chain links TRBV12-3 or TRBV12-4 with TRBJ2-2, with 9 bases aligning to TRBD1. The CDR3 has 15 residues. The ends lost 5 bases at V and 5 bases at J; junction bases unmatched: 6. The CDR3 DNA reads as TGTGCCAGCAGTGGCCTGGGACAGGGAACCGGGGAGCTGTTTTTT. Protein sequence: CASSGLGQGTGELFF.

This chain joins TRBV7-8 and TRBJ1-5; D is unresolved. Trimming shortened V by 0 bases and J by 9 bases, and 6 bases separated the two germline ends. This CDR3 has 12 residues. CDR1 and CDR2 (germline): SGHVS, FQNEAQ. DNA for the CDR3: TGTGCCAGCAGCTTAGCGGGCGGGCCCCAGCATTTT. This gives the protein CASSLAGGPQHF.

V gene TRBV20-1 combines with J gene TRBJ2-7; D is perhaps TRBD1 or TRBD2 (5 bases each). The CDR3 is made up of 15 amino acids. With 2 bases removed from V and 3 bases from J, the gap between germline ends came to 17 bases. Germline V CDR1 and CDR2: DFQATT, SNEGSKA (reference sequence). The chain's CDR3 is CSARTPGTHNYEQYF. CDR3 DNA sequence: TGCAGTGCTAGAACTCCCGGGACCCACAACTACGAGCAGTACTTC.

This chain joins TRBV4-1 and TRBJ2-3, with 14 bases fitting TRBD2. CDR1 is MGHRA and CDR2 is YSYEKL in the germline V gene. This CDR3 has 20 residues. The trim removed 1 base at V and 4 bases at J, leaving 13 bases unmatched. The CDR3 protein is CASSQAGTSGSRIRPDTQYF. CDR3 in DNA: TGCGCCAGCAGCCAAGCCGGGACTAGCGGGAGCAGAATACGTCCAGATACGCAGTATTTT.

The chain joins TRBV20-1 to TRBJ2-1; 11 positions agree with TRBD2. Germline V gives CDR1 DFQATT, CDR2 SNEGSKA (reference sequence). There are 17 residues in the CDR3. J gave up 0 bases and V 4 bases, and 8 bases lay outside the gene matches. This CDR3 is CSATQLAGGSSYNEQFF. CDR3 sequence (DNA): TGCAGTGCTACCCAATTAGCGGGAGGGAGCTCCTACAATGAGCAGTTCTTC.

The CDR3 here is CSAELQAGETQYF. The CDR3 region has the DNA TGCAGCGCCGAACTACAGGCGGGAGAGACCCAGTACTTC. V and J are TRBV29-1 and TRBJ2-5, with D tentatively TRBD1 or TRBD2 (5 bases each). Trimming stripped 7 bases from V and 4 bases from J, with 16 bases between. The CDR3 covers 13 residues. Germline lookup yields CDR1 SQVTM and CDR2 ANQGSEA.

The gene calls are TRBV7-2 and TRBJ1-4; 9 bases line up with TRBD1. V gave up 5 bases and J gave up 7 bases; unmatched junction bases: 8. CDR3 length equals 15 residues. The germline V gene has CDR1 SGHTA and CDR2 FQGNSA. The CDR3 DNA reads TGTGCCAGCAGCAGATTGAGGACAGGGGCTGAAAAACTGTTTTTT. Protein product: CASSRLRTGAEKLFF.

This clonotype was counted a few times. The J gene is TRBJ1-3, the V gene TRBV20-1, with a weak D call TRBD1 (6 bases). V lost 4 bases and J lost 7, with 20 bases in between. Per germline, CDR1 DFQATT and CDR2 SNEGSKA (reference sequence). CDR3 size: 15 residues. The CDR3, as DNA: TGCAGTGCTATGTCGTGGAACAGGGAGGGGAACACCATATATTTT. This sequence encodes CSAMSWNREGNTIYF.

The genes are TRBV9 and TRBJ2-7, with TRBD2 matching 8 bases. Unmatched junction bases numbered 6, after V lost 4 bases and J lost 0 bases. Germline CDR1 reads SGDLS; CDR2 reads YYNGEE. The CDR3 runs 15 residues. CDR3 residues: CASSFASGYSYEQYF. The CDR3, as DNA: TGTGCCAGCAGCTTCGCTAGCGGGTACTCCTACGAGCAGTACTTC.

This clonotype was observed a single time. The chain joins TRBV6-2 or TRBV6-3 to TRBJ1-4, with 7 bases fitting TRBD1. The germline V gene encodes CDR1 MNHEY and CDR2 SVGEGT. The length of the CDR3 is 14 residues. Trimming took 5 bases from V and 8 from J; bases not matched to a gene: 8. The CDR3: CASSIGTALEKLFF. CDR3 in DNA: TGTGCCAGCAGTATCGGGACAGCACTCGAAAAACTGTTTTTT.